Below, 25 T cell receptor beta chains from the same sample are listed, as sequenced in a study of identical twins. In TCRdb, the 5' RACE reads were re-called with MiXCR into one record per CDR3 protein. Of 1.5 million to 2 million distinct CDR3 sequences detected, under 35% appear once; the ten largest clones hold over 0.25%. Sequencing was done on a sample of cord blood. These receptors came from a newborn girl in good health.

This clonotype was found a few times. The chain employs TRBV12-3 or TRBV12-4 and TRBJ2-2; TRBD2 agrees at 7 bases. The CDR3 is 13 residues long. The junction had 0 bases not matched to a gene; V was cut back by 4 bases and J by 4 bases. The CDR3 DNA reads as TGTGCCAGCAGTTCTAGCGGCACCGGGGAGCTGTTTTTT. This translates into CASSSSGTGELFF.

This clonotype appeared a single time. The V and J genes are TRBV4-1 and TRBJ2-4; possible D gene TRBD2, 6 bases. Matching the DNA end better, TRBJ2-7 makes the J call doubtful. The CDR3 covers 17 residues. Germline values: CDR1 MGHRA, CDR2 YSYEKL. The CDR3 nucleotides read TGCGCCAGCAGCCAAGGAAGGAGGGCTAGCTACGTCTACGAGCAGTACTTC. Amino acids: CASSQGRRASYVYEQYF.

The CDR3 DNA follows: TGTGCCAGCAGCTTGCCACGGGGGGCCACCGGGGAGCTGTTTTTT. It is translated as CASSLPRGATGELFF. The chain couples TRBV5-6 to TRBJ2-2; D is possibly TRBD2 (7 bases). V was trimmed by 1 base and J by 4 bases, leaving 11 bases between them. This CDR3 region has 15 residues. Germline lookup yields CDR1 SGHDT and CDR2 YYEEEE. The variable domain in full, with the rest retrieved from reference TRBV5-6 and TRBJ2-2, is DAGVTQSPTHLIKTRGQQVTLRCSPKSGHDTVSWYQQALGQGPQFIFQYYEEEERQRGNFPDRFSGHQFPNYSSELNVNALLLGDSALYLCASSLPRGATGELFFGEGSRLTVL.

This clonotype was counted between two and nine times. The chain employs TRBV2 and TRBJ2-1, with D possibly matching TRBD2 (6 bases). The CDR3 loop spans 15 amino acids. Deletions cut 1 base from V and 8 bases from J, with 15 bases between. The germline V gene encodes CDR1 SNHLY and CDR2 FYNNEI. This CDR3 reads CASSEGLALIDEQFF. CDR3 DNA sequence: TGTGCCAGCAGTGAAGGGCTAGCGTTAATCGATGAGCAGTTCTTC.

The rearrangement uses TRBV7-9 and TRBJ1-2, with D possibly TRBD1 on 5 matching bases. V lost 3 bases to trimming and J lost 7 bases, with 9 bases between them. The CDR3 consists of 12 residues. The germline CDR1 and CDR2 sequences are SEHNR and FQNEAQ (reference sequence). The CDR3 sequence: CASSFHRGGYTF. CDR3 in DNA: TGTGCCAGCAGCTTCCATAGGGGTGGCTACACCTTC.

This clonotype has more than one count but fewer than ten. The chain recombines TRBV4-1 with TRBJ2-7, with D perhaps assigned TRBD1 or TRBD2 (5 bases each). V was pared by 3 bases and J by 3 bases, with 15 bases between. The CDR3 covers 15 residues. From germline, CDR1 is MGHRA and CDR2 YSYEKL. The CDR3 protein is CASSQSWGRVYEQYF. CDR3 bases: TGCGCCAGCAGCCAGTCATGGGGGAGAGTCTACGAGCAGTACTTC.

This clonotype came up a few times. V usage is TRBV5-6 and J usage is TRBJ2-1; D unclear. Trimming cost V 1 base and J 0 bases, with 11 bases left between them. The CDR3 covers 16 residues. Per germline, CDR1 SGHDT and CDR2 YYEEEE. The CDR3 DNA is TGTGCCAGCAGCTTGAGACGCATCAGCTCCTACAATGAGCAGTTCTTC. Translation: CASSLRRISSYNEQFF.

This rearrangement joins TRBV28 to TRBJ2-3; tentatively, D is TRBD1 (6 bases). The germline V gene has CDR1 MDHEN and CDR2 SYDVKM. Between the trimmed V and J ends, which lost 3 bases and 2 bases, there was a span of 12 bases. This CDR3 is 15 amino acids long. CDR3 sequence: CASSFPDSPTDTQYF. CDR3 DNA: TGTGCCAGCAGTTTTCCGGACAGCCCCACAGATACGCAGTATTTT.

The table lists this clonotype with a few counts. Germline and junction disagree at one end, which may indicate a read error. The J gene is TRBJ1-2, the V gene TRBV28; D unresolved. CDR1 MDHEN and CDR2 SYDVKM come from the germline V gene. This CDR3 is built from 12 residues. The CDR3 nucleotides read TGTACCAGCAGTTTTGAATGGGGTGGCTACACCTTC. Its translation is CTSSFEWGGYTF.

The rearrangement joins TRBV4-2 to TRBJ1-1; 7 bases line up with TRBD1. V was pared by 0 bases and J by 0 bases, with 10 bases of the junction left unmatched. The CDR3 has 18 residues. Germline CDR1 LGHNA, CDR2 YNFKEQ. This CDR3 reads CASSQDPRDSRLNTEAFF. The CDR3 region has the DNA TGTGCCAGCAGCCAAGACCCCAGGGACAGCCGACTGAACACTGAAGCTTTCTTT.

The V gene is TRBV20-1, the J gene TRBJ2-4, with 7 bases fitting TRBD1. Germline trimming cut 6 bases from V and 15 bases from J; bases unmatched to any gene: 14. The CDR3 extends over 12 amino acids. Looked up from germline, CDR1 is DFQATT and CDR2 is SNEGSKA (reference sequence). For the CDR3, the DNA is TGCAGTGCCATGGGGACAGTTAACGAGCGGTACTTC. Residues: CSAMGTVNERYF.

In DNA form, the CDR3 reads TGCAGCGCAGGGGCCCTGCCCACTGAAGCTTTCTTT. Its translation is CSAGALPTEAFF. V gene TRBV29-1 combines with J gene TRBJ1-1; possibly TRBD1 for D (6 bases). The CDR3 length is 12 residues. The germline gives CDR1 SQVTM, CDR2 ANQGSEA. Trimming left V 7 bases short and J 4 bases short, with 13 bases between.

The rearrangement joins TRBV29-1 to TRBJ1-2; TRBD1 is a possible D gene (6 bases). The CDR3 sequence is 15 residues long. V was clipped by 4 bases and J by 3 bases, with 18 bases between them. Germline V gene lookup returns CDR1 SQVTM and CDR2 ANQGSEA. CDR3 DNA: TGCAGCGTTGCCCCAACAGGGAAAAGGGACTATGGCTACACCTTC. Its protein is CSVAPTGKRDYGYTF.

This clonotype has a handful of counts. The CDR3 nucleotides are TGTGCCAGCAGTCGACCCCCGGTTTTACCAGCGGGAGGGCAGGTCTACGAGCAGTACTTC. This sequence encodes CASSRPPVLPAGGQVYEQYF. This chain joins TRBV28 and TRBJ2-7; TRBD2 matches 10 bases. Trimming at V came to 5 bases and at J to 3 bases, leaving 22 bases not matched to a gene. The CDR3 loop spans 20 amino acids. Germline-derived CDR1 and CDR2 are MDHEN and SYDVKM.

The chain is built from TRBV6-1 and TRBJ1-5; D possibly corresponds to TRBD1 (5 bases). The V gene's germline CDR1 is MNHNS and CDR2 SASEGT. V was clipped by 5 bases and J by 0 bases, with 11 bases between them. The CDR3 has 15 residues. The CDR3 region is CASSNRDYSNQPQHF. The DNA of the CDR3 is TGTGCCAGCAGTAACCGGGACTATAGCAATCAGCCCCAGCATTTT.

The rearrangement uses TRBV3-1 and TRBJ2-7, with 7 bases that match TRBD1. V lost 4 bases, J lost 2 bases, and 8 bases stayed unmatched. The germline CDR1 and CDR2 sequences are LGHDT and YNNKEL (reference sequence). This CDR3 is 15 amino acids long. The CDR3 DNA reads as TGTGCCAGCAGCCTGAGACAGGGCCGACCCTACGAGCAGTACTTC. Encoded protein: CASSLRQGRPYEQYF.

This chain uses TRBV29-1 with TRBJ2-7; D remains unclear. Germline CDR1 is SQVTM and CDR2 is ANQGSEA. V gave up 4 bases and J gave up 7 bases, with 11 bases separating them. This CDR3 region has 11 residues. CDR3 protein: CSVAVYNEQYF. The CDR3 nucleotides read TGCAGCGTTGCCGTCTACAATGAGCAGTACTTC.

DNA for the CDR3: TGTGCCGTGAATAGCGGGCGGCAAGAGACCCAGTACTTC. It codes for CAVNSGRQETQYF. The V and J genes are TRBV6-1 and TRBJ2-5; 7 bases map to TRBD2. This CDR3 is built from 13 residues. V lost 11 bases to trimming and J lost 2 bases; unmatched junction nucleotides: 8. Germline CDR1 is MNHNS and CDR2 is SASEGT.

The chain combines TRBV28 with TRBJ2-7, with 7 bases fitting TRBD2. Germline V gives CDR1 MDHEN, CDR2 SYDVKM. V gave up 7 bases and J gave up 4 bases; unmatched junction bases: 7. The CDR3 consists of 13 residues. This CDR3 reads CASKAGRGYEQYF. The CDR3, as DNA: TGTGCCAGCAAGGCGGGGAGGGGTTACGAGCAGTACTTC.

This clonotype was picked up a small number of times. The chain has TRBV6-1 and TRBJ1-2, with 9 bases identical to TRBD1. CDR1 and CDR2 from the germline V gene are MNHNS and SASEGT. This CDR3 comprises 14 residues. Trimming removed 4 bases from V and 8 bases from J; junction bases left unmatched: 8. CDR3 region: CASSGWDRERGYTF. The CDR3 DNA follows: TGTGCCAGCAGTGGCTGGGACAGGGAGCGGGGCTACACCTTC.

The chain recombines TRBV20-1 with TRBJ2-3; 11 bases are shared with TRBD2. CDR1 and CDR2 from the germline V gene are DFQATT and SNEGSKA (reference sequence). The V segment lost 3 bases and the J segment 2 bases; nucleotides outside the gene matches: 4. CDR3 length equals 15 residues. The CDR3 DNA is TGCAGTGCTAGGGGGACTAGCGGAAACACAGATACGCAGTATTTT. Amino acid sequence: CSARGTSGNTDTQYF.

The chain couples TRBV6-6 to TRBJ2-3; TRBD2 aligns across 9 bases. After removal of 6 bases from V and 3 bases from J, the junction contained 10 bases not matched to a gene. This CDR3 spans 16 amino acids. The germline V gene encodes CDR1 MNHNY and CDR2 SVGAGI (reference sequence). The CDR3 region has the DNA TGTGCCAGCAGCTACCGATTAGCGGGAGTGACAGATACGCAGTATTTT. Amino acid sequence: CASSYRLAGVTDTQYF.

As concerns this clonotype: A much larger clonotype is one base distant, so this may be a read error. The gene calls are TRBV29-1 and TRBJ2-7, with TRBD2 matching over 8 bases. The J call may be mistaken, given a closer DNA end match to TRBJ2-5. The CDR3 loop spans 11 amino acids. Germline loops: CDR1 SQVTM, CDR2 ANQGSEA. The CDR3 nucleotides are TGCAGCGGATACGGGAGGGGGACCCAGTACTTC. It translates to CSGYGRGTQYF.

The genes are TRBV27 and TRBJ2-3, with D unresolved. CDR3 length equals 13 residues. V was cut by 8 bases and J by 0 bases, with 9 bases left in between. CDR1 is MNHEY and CDR2 is SMNVEV in the germline V gene (reference sequence). The CDR3 sequence is CASCAWSTDTQYF. The DNA of the CDR3 is TGTGCCAGCTGCGCTTGGAGCACAGATACGCAGTATTTT.

This clonotype was counted ten times or more. The chain couples TRBV13 to TRBJ2-1; D is unclear. The V gene lost 4 bases and the J gene lost 5 bases, with 21 bases spanning the gap. The CDR3 runs 17 residues. The germline gives CDR1 PRHDT, CDR2 FYEKMQ (reference sequence). This chain's CDR3 is CASSSMLSVKSHNEQFF. The CDR3 DNA follows: TGTGCCAGCAGCTCCATGTTGTCGGTCAAATCCCACAATGAGCAGTTCTTC.